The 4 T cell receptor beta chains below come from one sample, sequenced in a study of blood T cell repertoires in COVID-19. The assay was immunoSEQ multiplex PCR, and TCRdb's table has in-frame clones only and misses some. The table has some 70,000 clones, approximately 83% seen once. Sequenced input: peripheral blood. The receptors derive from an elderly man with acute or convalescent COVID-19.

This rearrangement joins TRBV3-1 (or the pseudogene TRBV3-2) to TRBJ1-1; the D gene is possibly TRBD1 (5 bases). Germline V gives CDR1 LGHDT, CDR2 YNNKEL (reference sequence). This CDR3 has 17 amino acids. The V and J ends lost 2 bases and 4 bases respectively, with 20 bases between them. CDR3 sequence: CASSQSPEVTGITEAFF. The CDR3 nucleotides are TGTGCCAGCAGCCAAAGTCCCGAGGTCACAGGCATCACTGAAGCTTTCTTT.

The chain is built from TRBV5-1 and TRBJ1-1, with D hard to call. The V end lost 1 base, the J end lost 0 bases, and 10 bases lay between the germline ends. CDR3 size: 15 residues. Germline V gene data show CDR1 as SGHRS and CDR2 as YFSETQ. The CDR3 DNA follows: TGCGCCAGCAGCTTGTACCGGTATCTGAACACTGAAGCTTTCTTT. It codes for CASSLYRYLNTEAFF.

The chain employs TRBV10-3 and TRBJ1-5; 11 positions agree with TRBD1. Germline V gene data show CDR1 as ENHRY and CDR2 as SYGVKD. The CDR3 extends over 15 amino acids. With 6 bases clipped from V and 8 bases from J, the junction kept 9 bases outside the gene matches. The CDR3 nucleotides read TGTGCCATCAGCAACACCCGGGACAGGGGGGAGCCCCAGCATTTT. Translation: CAISNTRDRGEPQHF.

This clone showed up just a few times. The CDR3 sequence: CASSLARTGPGNTIYF. The CDR3 bases are TGTGCCAGCAGCTTAGCCCGGACAGGGCCCGGAAACACCATATATTTT. The rearrangement joins TRBV7-6 to TRBJ1-3; 8 nucleotides match TRBD1. Germline V gives CDR1 SGHVS, CDR2 FNYEAQ. The CDR3 contains 16 residues. V gave up 0 bases and J gave up 4 bases; unmatched junction bases: 5.